This T cell receptor beta chain was captured by sequencing in a study of blood T cell repertoires in COVID-19. Across the study: Italy, Spain and the United States were the sources of the convalescent and acute COVID-19 samples. T cells, B-cell-depleted T cells, or PBMCs provided the cDNA or gDNA that served as material.

Study processing details: It was from reference gene primer amplification that nucleated cell counts were estimated. Sequenced by immunoSEQ multiplex PCR; TCRdb stores in-frame clones only, minus some. The DNA gave D and trimming, while V, J and clone size come from that table. This table has 150,000 to 200,000 clones, roughly four fifths appearing once. V dropped 5 bases and J dropped 13; count of bases not matched to a gene: 36. This CDR3 region has 22 residues. Germline lookup yields CDR1 PRHDT and CDR2 FYEKMQ (reference sequence). The chain has TRBV13 and TRBJ2-1, with TRBD2 matching 9 bases. Sequencing used peripheral blood. This TCR came from a man aged 50 or older who had recovered from COVID-19. Here the CDR3 reads CASSPRAGLAGNSPVGSASQFF. The CDR3 DNA sequence: TGTGCCAGCAGCCCGAGAGCGGGGCTAGCGGGGAATTCGCCCGTGGGTTCTGCATCACAGTTCTTC.